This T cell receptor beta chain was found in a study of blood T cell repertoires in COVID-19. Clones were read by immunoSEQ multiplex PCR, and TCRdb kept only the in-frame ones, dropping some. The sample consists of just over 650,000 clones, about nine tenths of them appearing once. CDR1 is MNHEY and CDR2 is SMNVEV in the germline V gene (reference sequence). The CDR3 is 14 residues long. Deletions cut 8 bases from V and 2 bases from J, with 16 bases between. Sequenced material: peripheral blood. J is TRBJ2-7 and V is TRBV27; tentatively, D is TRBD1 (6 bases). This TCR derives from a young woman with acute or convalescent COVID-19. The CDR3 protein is CASGITGITYEQYF. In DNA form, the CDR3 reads TGTGCCAGCGGGATTACAGGGATCACCTACGAGCAGTACTTC.